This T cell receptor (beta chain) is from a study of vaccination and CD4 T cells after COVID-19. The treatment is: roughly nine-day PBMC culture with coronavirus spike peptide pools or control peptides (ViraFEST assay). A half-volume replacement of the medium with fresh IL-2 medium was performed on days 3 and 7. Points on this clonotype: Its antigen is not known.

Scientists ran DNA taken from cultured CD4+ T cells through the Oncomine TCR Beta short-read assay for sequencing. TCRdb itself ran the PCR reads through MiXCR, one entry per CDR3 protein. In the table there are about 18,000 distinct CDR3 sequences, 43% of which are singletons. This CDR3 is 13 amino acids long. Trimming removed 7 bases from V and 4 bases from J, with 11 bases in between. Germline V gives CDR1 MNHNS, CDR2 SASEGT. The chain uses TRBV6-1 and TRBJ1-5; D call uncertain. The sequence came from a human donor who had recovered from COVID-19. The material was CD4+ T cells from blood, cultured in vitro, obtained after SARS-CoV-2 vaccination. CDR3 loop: CASTWVVNQPQHF. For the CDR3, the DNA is TGTGCCAGCACATGGGTGGTAAATCAGCCCCAGCATTTT.